Following are 23 T cell receptor beta chains from one sample sequenced in a study of blood T cell repertoires in COVID-19. The data were produced by immunoSEQ multiplex PCR, yet TCRdb's version contains in-frame clones alone and is incomplete. The sample has some 300,000 clones, 90% seen once. The sample was peripheral blood. The receptor source for this set is a woman between 50 and 59 years old with COVID-19, enrolled during active disease.

V is TRBV5-1 and J is TRBJ2-1; 9 bases align to TRBD2. Germline V gene lookup returns CDR1 SGHRS and CDR2 YFSETQ. The CDR3 runs to 16 residues. V lost 4 bases to trimming and J lost 0 bases; unmatched junction nucleotides: 5. In DNA form, the CDR3 reads TGCGCCAGCAGCGTGACTAGCGGAAGCTCCTACAATGAGCAGTTCTTC. The encoded protein is CASSVTSGSSYNEQFF.

V gene TRBV6-5 combines with J gene TRBJ1-2, with 7 bases lining up with TRBD1. Per germline, CDR1 MNHEY and CDR2 SVGAGI. Trimming removed 6 bases from V and 4 bases from J; junction bases left unmatched: 11. The CDR3 covers 15 residues. The CDR3 reads CASRPNPTGSYGYTF. The DNA of the CDR3 is TGTGCCAGCAGACCCAACCCGACAGGGTCCTATGGCTACACCTTC.

The chain uses TRBV11-2 and TRBJ1-1; TRBD1 matches at 11 bases. CDR1 and CDR2 (germline): SGHAT, FQNNGV. J lost 4 bases, V lost 1 base, and 2 bases had no gene match. There are 15 residues in the CDR3. CDR3: CASSLGGTGGTEAFF. The CDR3 DNA follows: TGTGCCAGCAGCTTAGGGGGGACAGGGGGCACTGAAGCTTTCTTT.

The chain joins TRBV5-8 to TRBJ1-2; 8 positions agree with TRBD1. Germline assignment: CDR1 SGHTS and CDR2 YDEGEE. This CDR3 is 16 amino acids long. J lost 4 bases, V lost 5 bases, and 13 bases had no gene match. CDR3 nucleotide sequence: TGTGCCAGCAGGTTCCCCCAAGGACAGGGAAGCTATGGCTACACCTTC. Translated: CASRFPQGQGSYGYTF.

The J gene is TRBJ1-6, the V gene TRBV15; D not resolved. The CDR3 has 13 residues. V dropped 1 base and J dropped 10 bases, with 8 bases sitting between them. Germline CDR1 and CDR2: LNHNV and YYDKDF (reference sequence). The CDR3 here is CATSRGSSSPLHF. DNA of the CDR3: TGTGCCACCAGCAGAGGATCGAGCTCACCCCTCCACTTT.

The chain combines TRBV18 with TRBJ1-2; maybe TRBD1 (5 bases). The CDR3 is 12 residues long. CDR1 is KGHSH, CDR2 LQKENI, per germline. The V and J ends lost 4 bases and 5 bases respectively, with 8 bases between them. The CDR3 coding sequence is TGTGCCAGCTCACTGGGGGGGTATGGCTACACCTTC. It yields the protein CASSLGGYGYTF.

This clone has a single count. J is TRBJ1-6 and V is TRBV5-5; 7 nucleotides match TRBD1. The germline V gene encodes CDR1 SGHKS and CDR2 YYEKEE (reference sequence). This CDR3 has 16 residues. V shed 4 bases, J shed 0 bases, and the junction held 4 bases outside the gene matches. This CDR3 reads CASSPDRSSYNSPLHF. CDR3 DNA: TGTGCCAGCAGCCCGGACAGGAGCTCCTATAATTCACCCCTCCACTTT.

The rearrangement uses TRBV18 and TRBJ1-6, with 10 bases aligning to TRBD1. Germline V lookup: CDR1 KGHSH, CDR2 LQKENI. With V trimmed by 4 bases and J by 7 bases, 7 bases remained unmatched. The CDR3 runs 16 residues. The CDR3 protein is CASSLDRGLRNSPLHF. The DNA for the CDR3 is TGTGCCAGCTCACTAGACAGGGGGCTGCGGAATTCACCCCTCCACTTT.

The chain joins TRBV6-4 to TRBJ2-7; 9 bases fit TRBD2. This CDR3 is 15 amino acids long. CDR1 is MRHNA and CDR2 is SNTAGT in the germline V gene. V was pared by 4 bases and J by 3 bases, with 7 bases of the junction left unmatched. Written as DNA, the CDR3 is TGTGCCAGCAGTGGCCTGACTAGCGGACACTACGAGCAGTACTTC. Protein sequence: CASSGLTSGHYEQYF.

This rearrangement joins TRBV4-1 to TRBJ2-6; D is perhaps TRBD1 (5 bases). V lost 4 bases to trimming and J lost 4 bases, with 29 bases between them. Germline V CDR1 and CDR2: MGHRA, YSYEKL. CDR3 length: 21 amino acids. The DNA of the CDR3 is TGCGCCAGCAGCCGGCGGAAATTCGACAGATACTCCAACTCGGGGGCCAACGTCCTGACTTTC. It encodes CASSRRKFDRYSNSGANVLTF.

The V call is TRBV28, the J call TRBJ1-6; D is undetermined. The germline V gene has CDR1 MDHEN and CDR2 SYDVKM. The V gene lost 6 bases and the J gene lost 9 bases, with 18 bases spanning the gap. The CDR3 contains 15 residues. Here the CDR3 DNA reads TGTGCCAGCAGCCCTGCGGGCCCGAAGGGTTCACCCCTCCACTTT. It yields the protein CASSPAGPKGSPLHF. Using reference TRBV28 and TRBJ1-6 for the parts outside the CDR3, the full variable domain is DVKVTQSSRYLVKRTGEKVFLECVQDMDHENMFWYRQDPGLGLRLIYFSYDVKMKEKGDIPEGYSVSREKKERFSLILESASTNQTSMYLCASSPAGPKGSPLHFGNGTRLTVT.

The chain links TRBV2 to TRBJ2-7; D ambiguous. Germline V lookup: CDR1 SNHLY, CDR2 FYNNEI. V was clipped by 5 bases and J by 3 bases, with 5 bases between them. The CDR3 loop spans 11 amino acids. CDR3 sequence reads: CASSPGYEQYF. The CDR3 DNA reads TGTGCCAGCAGTCCCGGCTACGAGCAGTACTTC.

The chain employs TRBV3-1 (or the pseudogene TRBV3-2) and TRBJ2-3; 8 bases map to TRBD2. Per germline, CDR1 LGHDT and CDR2 YNNKEL (reference sequence). The J segment lost 3 bases and the V segment lost 1 base, leaving 12 bases of the junction unmatched. The CDR3 is made up of 18 amino acids. In DNA, the CDR3 is TGTGCCAGCAGCCAAGGTCGAGGCGGGAGGCTACAAACAGATACGCAGTATTTT. It specifies CASSQGRGGRLQTDTQYF.

In DNA form, the CDR3 reads TGCGCCAGCAGCTTGGAGGCCAGTTATGGTCGGGCTAATGAAAAACTGTTTTTT. Protein product: CASSLEASYGRANEKLFF. The chain is built from TRBV5-1 and TRBJ1-4; no clear D. In germline, CDR1 is SGHRS, CDR2 YFSETQ. CDR3 length: 18 residues. Trimming shortened V by 0 bases and J by 3 bases, and 18 bases separated the two germline ends.

The V call is TRBV5-8, the J call TRBJ2-3; tentatively, D is TRBD2 (6 bases). V lost 0 bases and J lost 4, with 9 bases in between. This CDR3 has 14 amino acids. Germline V gene lookup returns CDR1 SGHTS and CDR2 YDEGEE. The CDR3 region has the DNA TGTGCCAGCAGCTTGGGACTAGTGCCAGATACGCAGTATTTT. Translated: CASSLGLVPDTQYF. Full variable domain (outside the CDR3, taken from reference TRBV5-8 and TRBJ2-3): EAGVTQSPTHLIKTRGQQATLRCSPISGHTSVYWYQQALGLGLQFLLWYDEGEERNRGNFPPRFSGRQFPNYSSELNVNALELEDSALYLCASSLGLVPDTQYFGPGTRLTVL.

The chain recombines TRBV7-3 with TRBJ1-2; 9 bases agree with TRBD1. In germline, CDR1 is SGHTA, CDR2 FQGTGA. This CDR3 contains 17 residues. V dropped 1 base and J dropped 2; count of bases not matched to a gene: 8. CDR3 DNA: TGTGCCAGCAGCTTAATGGGTGTCGGACAGGGGAACTATGGCTACACCTTC. This encodes CASSLMGVGQGNYGYTF.

The rearrangement joins TRBV28 to TRBJ2-3; tentatively, D is TRBD1 (6 bases). This CDR3 contains 14 residues. Germline CDR1 is MDHEN and CDR2 is SYDVKM. V lost 5 bases, J lost 4 bases, and 13 bases lay in between. Here the CDR3 reads CASSQTPGADTQYF. CDR3 bases: TGTGCCAGCAGTCAGACCCCAGGGGCAGATACGCAGTATTTT.

The CDR3, as DNA: TGTGCCAGCAGGAGAAAGAGCGCAACTAATGAAAAACTGTTTTTT. It yields the protein CASRRKSATNEKLFF. V usage is TRBV27 and J usage is TRBJ1-4; D gene uncertain. CDR3 size: 15 residues. CDR1 and CDR2 (germline): MNHEY, SMNVEV (reference sequence). Trimming removed 6 bases from V and 0 bases from J, with 11 bases in between.

The gene calls are TRBV6-2 or TRBV6-3 and TRBJ1-1; possible D gene TRBD1, 5 bases. The CDR3 contains 16 residues. The germline V gene has CDR1 MNHEY and CDR2 SVGEGT. V was clipped by 0 bases and J by 0 bases, with 11 bases between them. CDR3 in amino acids: CASSYSRQLMNTEAFF. The CDR3 DNA sequence: TGTGCCAGCAGTTACTCCAGACAGCTTATGAACACTGAAGCTTTCTTT.

As regards this clone: One junction end disagrees with the germline gene, perhaps due to a read error. The chain links TRBV11-1 to TRBJ2-7, with 9 bases identical to TRBD1. The CDR3 consists of 10 residues. Germline V lookup: CDR1 SGHAT, CDR2 FQDESV (reference sequence). CDR3 sequence: CASLQGACDF. The CDR3 DNA reads TGTGCCAGCCTACAGGGGGCTTGCGACTTC. Based on the CDR3 plus reference TRBV11-1 and TRBJ2-7, the full variable domain is EAEVAQSPRYKITEKSQAVAFWCDPISGHATLYWYRQILGQGPELLVQFQDESVVDDSQLPKDRFSAERLKGVDSTLKIQPAELGDSAMYLCASLQGACDFGPGTRLTVT.

V is TRBV2 and J is TRBJ2-5; 7 bases match TRBD2. Germline CDR1 is SNHLY and CDR2 is FYNNEI. The CDR3 runs 15 residues. J lost 2 bases, V lost 7 bases, and 10 bases had no gene match. The DNA for the CDR3 is TGTGCCAGCATAAGACCCGGGGGGTCACAAGAGACCCAGTACTTC. Translated: CASIRPGGSQETQYF.

The chain joins TRBV7-3 to TRBJ1-6; possible D gene TRBD1, 5 bases. The CDR3 has 16 residues. The V and J ends lost 1 base and 6 bases respectively, with 13 bases between them. Germline values: CDR1 SGHTA, CDR2 FQGTGA. CDR3 sequence: CASSLIGGDRNSPLHF. The CDR3 coding sequence is TGTGCCAGCAGCTTAATAGGAGGGGACCGTAATTCACCCCTCCACTTT.

The rearrangement links TRBV7-2 to TRBJ2-1, with unresolved D. CDR1 is SGHTA, CDR2 FQGNSA, per germline. Trimming stripped 1 base from V and 0 bases from J, with 7 bases between. This CDR3 comprises 15 residues. CDR3 coding DNA: TGTGCCAGCAGCTTAGAAAGTAGCTCCTACAATGAGCAGTTCTTC. Its protein is CASSLESSSYNEQFF.